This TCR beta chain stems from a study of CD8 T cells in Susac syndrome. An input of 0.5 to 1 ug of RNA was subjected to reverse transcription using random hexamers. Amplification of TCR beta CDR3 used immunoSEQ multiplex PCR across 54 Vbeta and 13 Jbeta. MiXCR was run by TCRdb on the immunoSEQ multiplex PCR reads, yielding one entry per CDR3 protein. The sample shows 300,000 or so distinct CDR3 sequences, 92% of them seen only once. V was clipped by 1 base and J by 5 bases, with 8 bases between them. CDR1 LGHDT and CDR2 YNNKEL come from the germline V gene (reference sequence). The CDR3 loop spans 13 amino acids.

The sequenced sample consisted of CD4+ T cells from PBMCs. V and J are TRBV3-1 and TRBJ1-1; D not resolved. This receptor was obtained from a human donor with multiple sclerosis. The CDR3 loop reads CASSQAPQTEAFF. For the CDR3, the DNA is TGTGCCAGCAGCCAAGCCCCCCAGACTGAAGCTTTCTTT.